Presented here are 3 T cell receptor beta chains from one specimen sequenced in a study of blood T cell repertoires in COVID-19. Assay: immunoSEQ multiplex PCR; the TCRdb copy retains only in-frame clones and omits some. The sample lists 150,000 or so clones, approximately 89% occurring once. The sequenced sample was peripheral blood. The receptor source for this set is a man in his fifties or sixties with acute or convalescent COVID-19.

This clone was detected only a few times. The rearrangement links TRBV29-1 to TRBJ1-1; D is unresolved. Germline loops: CDR1 SQVTM, CDR2 ANQGSEA. This CDR3 comprises 14 residues. CDR3 loop: CSTRNPGRNTEAFF. In nucleotides, the CDR3 is TGCAGTACCAGAAACCCAGGAAGAAACACTGAAGCTTTCTTT.

This clone showed up just once. The chain joins TRBV9 to TRBJ2-7; D possibly corresponds to TRBD2 (5 bases). V lost 2 bases, J lost 4 bases, and 22 bases lay in between. Germline loops: CDR1 SGDLS, CDR2 YYNGEE. There are 17 residues in the CDR3. CDR3 region: CASSVGATGYTSYEQYF. The CDR3 nucleotides are TGTGCCAGCAGCGTGGGAGCGACTGGTTATACCTCATACGAGCAGTACTTC.

This clone was found a few times. The CDR3 bases are TGTGCCAGCACCCAATCCTCCACAGGGGTGGGGGAGCAGTACTTC. Translated, it gives CASTQSSTGVGEQYF. The chain uses TRBV7-2 and TRBJ2-7; 7 positions match TRBD1. After removal of 7 bases from V and 7 bases from J, the junction contained 16 bases not matched to a gene. Germline V gene lookup returns CDR1 SGHTA and CDR2 FQGNSA. CDR3 length equals 15 residues.